The present entry profiles one T cell receptor (beta chain) with its context. This clone was picked up a small number of times. Its antigen is not yet known. One base away there is no much larger clone; base qualities are not given. This sample was taken from a study of cytomegalovirus exposure and HLA in healthy donors (dated by TCRdb to 2017 to 2019). About the study as a whole: An earlier analysis of approximately 640 of the donors reported 250 to 300 Gb of sequence data and 117 million unique TCR beta sequences from around 200 million T cells. About 280 gigabases of sequencing data and approximately 93 million unique TCR sequences were included in an early release covering about 700 HLA-typed donors. The genetic ancestry cluster associated with self-reported Caucasian donors included 81% of the roughly 400 genotyped donors. The aim of the study was to test whether cataloging public T cell receptors could identify signatures of past pathogen exposure. The study profiled the T cell repertoires of about 640 subjects by immunosequencing and related them to cytomegalovirus serostatus. A separate validation cohort of 100 to 150 different subjects was used in addition to the roughly 670-subject first cohort. The study combined high-throughput TCR immunosequencing, statistical association of individual TCRs with disease status, and machine learning to predict cytomegalovirus infection status. A later analysis re-analyzed previously published TCR beta repertoires from 550 to 700 donors and added high-resolution HLA genotyping to study TCR occurrence patterns. In the later analysis, no new phenotypic data were used to find candidate immune exposures; instead, reliance was placed on TCR beta sequences and their occurrence across donors. An earlier analysis of several hundred of the donors applied high-throughput TCR beta sequencing to assess whether each TCR beta V gene segment acted as functional or pseudogenic. Alongside the repertoire data, information on donor age, sex, ethnicity and CMV serostatus was compiled. Genome-wide SNP genotypes for about 60% of the 666 donors were used in a later genetic analysis, which treated that subset as a discovery cohort. All discovery cohort repertoires had been generated on a single sequencing platform. HLA typing covered class I and class II loci at four-digit resolution. The number of donors typed differed by locus, with roughly 620-640 for A, B, C, DRB1 and DQB1, 522 for DQA1, 606 for DPA1, and around 460 for DPB1. Because of strong linkage in the cohort, roughly five DR-DQ haplotypes were treated as single units for association and clustering. On average, around 230,000 unique TCR beta nucleotide sequences were sequenced per donor among fewer than 500 genotyped donors of the cohort, with roughly 20% of those sequences being non-productive. Broader findings and caveats from the paper: Because HLA typing was missing for some donors at each locus, association tests included only the typed subset. Because counts were too low, approximately 18 rarely observed V segments, including chromosome 9 orphons, were excluded from the earlier analysis of 500 to 700 of the donors. At a false discovery rate of 0.05, a later analysis linked 16,951 TCR beta sequences to specific HLA alleles. CMV serostatus was the only immune exposure information available for the cohort. The sequencing pipeline was judged likely to have produced a cluster of highly shared sequence variants as a technical artifact. Several of the top co-occurrence clusters appeared to be linked to parvovirus B19, influenza, CMV and Epstein-Barr virus, according to a later analysis. The cohort was sequenced for TCR beta chains only, and without alpha or paired-chain data the features that could be detected were limited. A later genetic analysis associated a missense DCLRE1C variant with V-gene and J-gene trimming of TCR beta chains, and an independent cohort replicated the association. According to a later analysis, TCR association rates differed among HLA loci, with DRB1 alleles showing the most associated TCRs and HLA-C alleles showing the fewest. Correlated functional status among segregating V segments might be attributable to linkage disequilibrium, but an unknown experimental factor could not be ruled out. In a later genetic analysis, fewer N-insertions in productive TCRs were reported among donors in an Asian-associated ancestry cluster than the approximately 670-donor mean. Most CMV-associated TCR beta chains appeared to be HLA-restricted in a later analysis, and the HLA associations seemed to be driven largely by CMV exposure. A total of 150 or so TCR beta chains were listed by the study as associated with cytomegalovirus. In vitro tests confirmed that three of the cytomegalovirus-associated TCR beta chains recognize cytomegalovirus antigens. Sequencing depth was assumed to be roughly uniform across donors in the presence/absence analyses, though that assumption may not hold. While some public TCRs were present in many individuals, most TCR sequences turned up only very rarely across donors. An earlier analysis of 587 of the donors showed that most TCR beta V segments appeared in productive rearrangements either about 90% or about 30% of the time, which broadly matched IMGT annotations. It was suggested by the authors that the approach could potentially be generalized to other disease states and immunological phenotypes. A further reported finding was that TCR beta sequences accurately predicted the HLA-A and HLA-B alleles for most subjects in the first cohort. In a later analysis, HLA-associated TCR beta chains showed more clonal expansion and lower generation probabilities than non-associated chains that were equally common. The classifier was reported to diagnose cytomegalovirus status with high specificity and sensitivity in both the original and validation cohorts. Assigning TCR associations to individual alleles was difficult when HLA alleles, especially DR and DQ, strongly co-occurred.

The cohort was made up of 500 to 800 healthy bone marrow donors. At the time of sampling, all cohort members were nominally healthy, though unrecorded immune exposures were likely present. The donor was CMV seropositive and belonged to the group of about 290 seropositive cohort members. Each donor provided a peripheral blood sample, and peripheral blood mononuclear cells were used for TCR beta sequencing. Genomic DNA extraction from the blood cell samples was performed with the Qiagen DNeasy Blood Extraction Kit. Library creation used the immunoSEQ multiplex PCR assay. For the multiplex PCR, a mixture combining 60 forward primers for TCR Vbeta segments and 13 reverse primers for TCR Jbeta segments was used. A multiplex PCR assay on genomic DNA amplified the CDR3 region of rearranged TCR beta genes. The amplified TCR beta libraries were sequenced on the Illumina HiSeq System as 87-base-pair reads. Under the source paper's analysis protocol: In a later analysis, tens of millions of unique TCR beta chains were counted across the 650 to 750 repertoires, and roughly 11 million of these chains were shared by at least two donors. A nearest-neighbor algorithm error-corrected the raw reads and collapsed the reads into unique sequences, merging closely related sequences to remove PCR and sequencing errors. To assign V, D and J gene segments, CDR3 sequences were aligned to IMGT reference sequences. For a sequence to be retained, at least a six-nucleotide match to both a V gene segment and a J gene segment was required. Rearrangements were classified as productive when the CDR3 lacked stop codons and remained in frame with V and J, and all other rearrangements were classified as non-productive. CDR3 was defined according to IMGT convention as the region running from the second conserved V-encoded cysteine to the conserved J-encoded phenylalanine. The earlier analysis of roughly 590 of the donors excluded sequences that lacked an unambiguous match to a single V gene segment. An earlier analysis of under 750 of the donors called V segments functional above 56.7% productive rearrangements and segregating when the between-donor standard deviation exceeded 5%. A statistical classification framework was built to diagnose cytomegalovirus status from the catalog of TCR beta chain sequences. In a later analysis, TCR nucleotide sequences were compared against IMGT/GENE-DB human TR gene sequences so that V and J genes could be assigned. In a later analysis, CDR3 sequences and most-parsimonious VDJ recombination scenarios were assigned using the TCRdist pipeline. In a later analysis, each TCR beta chain was defined by its CDR3 amino acid sequence together with its V-gene family, and reads lacking a unique V-gene family were excluded. As a way to deal with suspected cross-contamination and a sequencing artifact, a later analysis dropped 640 or so nucleotide sequences that were highly shared and had low generation probability. A later analysis calculated a clonal expansion index for each public chain from normalized within-repertoire ranks of inferred template counts. In a later analysis, generation probabilities were computed with a VDJ recombination model fitted to out-of-frame rearrangements, and the resulting probabilities were checked against IGoR. A later analysis scored TCR-TCR, TCR-HLA and TCR-CMV co-occurrence with hypergeometric tests, applying a repertoire-size bias correction to TCR pairs. To estimate false discovery rates, a later analysis permuted the HLA or CMV assignments 20 times. In a later analysis, co-occurring TCRs were grouped using DBSCAN, with TCRdist sequence similarity added in when clustering inside HLA-allele-positive subsets. Co-occurrence clustering excluded repertoires with fewer than 30,000 or more than 120,000 public chains, plus five with anomalous nucleotide sharing. TCRdb retrieved this table from immuneACCESS and kept in-frame rearrangements only. Not all clones are present; in checked studies, unresolved V genes account for under half, and no reason is known for the remainder. D and trimming come from the DNA, and the V and J calls and clone size come from that table. The table for this sample lists approximately 160,000 clones; just under 80% of them were counted only once. The ten largest clones take up 1% of the sample.

This TCR was sampled from a woman aged 45 to 65 in good health and CMV-seropositive. The sequenced sample consisted of PBMCs.

The CDR3 here reads CASSLVPLDNTEAFF. Read as DNA, the sequence is TGTGCCAGCAGCTTAGTACCACTCGATAACACTGAAGCTTTCTTT. The rearranged segments are TRBV7-2 and TRBJ1-1, with no confidently assigned D gene. Measured from the cysteine to the phenylalanine, the CDR3 is 15 residues long. CDR3 DNA only is kept here, 45 bases in frame from base 1. The germline V gene supplies CDR1 SGHTA and CDR2 FQGNSA. At the junction V is shortened by 1 base and J by 2 bases, with 11 bases in between.